These 17 T cell receptor beta chains were all obtained from the same sample, sequenced in a study of early T cells in non-severe SARS-CoV-2 infection. TCRdb passed the 5' RACE reads through MiXCR, listing each CDR3 protein once. The repertoire includes about 72,000 distinct CDR3 sequences, roughly a tenth of them detected once, and over 6% sits in the top ten. This sample comprised whole blood, obtained at baseline. Receptors were obtained from an adult who was a healthcare worker with PCR-confirmed SARS-CoV-2 infection or an uninfected control (not recorded which).

This clonotype was observed a few times. The chain recombines TRBV27 with TRBJ1-2, with D hard to call. This CDR3 is built from 14 residues. CDR1 MNHEY and CDR2 SMNVEV come from the germline V gene (reference sequence). Trimming cost V 3 bases and J 4 bases, with 12 bases left between them. The CDR3 reads CASSLKGSSYGYTF. CDR3 bases: TGTGCCAGCAGTTTGAAGGGTTCGAGCTATGGCTACACCTTC.

Comment on this clonotype: A single base separates this from a much larger clone, so it may be a read error. The genes are TRBV13 and TRBJ2-3; 7 bases are a match to TRBD2. Trimming removed 1 base from V and 1 base from J; junction bases left unmatched: 5. Germline CDR1 PRHDT, CDR2 FYEKMQ (reference sequence). CDR3 length: 16 residues. CDR3 coding DNA: TGTGCCAGCAGCTTAGTGTGGGGGGGACGCACAGATACGCAGTATTTT. It translates to CASSLVWGGRTDTQYF.

This clonotype was seen a handful of times. The rearrangement links TRBV19 to TRBJ1-2, with D perhaps TRBD1 (5 bases). Germline V gives CDR1 LNHDA, CDR2 SQIVND (reference sequence). The CDR3 covers 13 residues. Trimming shortened V by 6 bases and J by 2 bases, and 10 bases separated the two germline ends. For the CDR3, the DNA is TGTGCCAGTAGCCCAGGGATCAACTATGGCTACACCTTC. As protein: CASSPGINYGYTF.

This clonotype was counted ten times or more. This chain joins TRBV6-5 and TRBJ1-4; 11 bases match TRBD1. The V segment lost 5 bases and the J segment 8 bases; nucleotides outside the gene matches: 4. The CDR3 runs to 14 residues. The germline gives CDR1 MNHEY, CDR2 SVGAGI. DNA of the CDR3: TGTGCCAGCAGTCGGACAGGGGGCTCGGAAAAACTGTTTTTT. Protein sequence: CASSRTGGSEKLFF.

The V call is TRBV12-3 or TRBV12-4, the J call TRBJ2-5; D tentatively fits TRBD1 or TRBD2 (5 bases each). The CDR3 is made up of 15 amino acids. V was shortened by 3 bases and J by 6 bases, with 17 bases between the two germline ends. The CDR3 protein is CASSLSGDVRKTQYF. The CDR3 bases are TGTGCCAGCAGTTTGTCCGGGGACGTGCGAAAGACCCAGTACTTC.

This clonotype appeared a single time. The CDR3 DNA is TGTGCCAGCCGCACGGGACAGGGAGATTCACCCCTCCACTTT. Protein sequence: CASRTGQGDSPLHF. The J gene is TRBJ1-6, the V gene TRBV6-1; 9 bases are shared with TRBD1. V dropped 8 bases and J dropped 8; count of bases not matched to a gene: 7. Germline values: CDR1 MNHNS, CDR2 SASEGT. CDR3 length equals 14 residues.

The chain is built from TRBV12-3 or TRBV12-4 and TRBJ1-1; D uncertain. With 6 bases removed from V and 0 bases from J, the gap between germline ends came to 11 bases. The CDR3 extends over 14 amino acids. The CDR3 loop reads CASRGIRVNTEAFF. The CDR3 nucleotides read TGTGCCAGCAGAGGAATTCGGGTGAACACTGAAGCTTTCTTT.

CDR3 nucleotides: TGCAGTGCGGGAGCGGGGGGGCCTCTTTCAGATACGCAGTATTTT. It translates to CSAGAGGPLSDTQYF. The chain recombines TRBV20-1 with TRBJ2-3, with 10 bases fitting TRBD2. This CDR3 spans 15 amino acids. Germline trimming cut 6 bases from V and 4 bases from J; bases unmatched to any gene: 10. The V gene's germline CDR1 is DFQATT and CDR2 SNEGSKA (reference sequence).

The sample holds a few counts of this clonotype. The chain recombines TRBV7-8 with TRBJ1-1, with D possibly matching TRBD1 (5 bases). Germline V gene data show CDR1 as SGHVS and CDR2 as FQNEAQ. The CDR3 contains 17 residues. Trimming cost V 2 bases and J 3 bases, with 19 bases left between them. DNA of the CDR3: TGTGCCAGCAGCTTAAGGGACCCTTTAAGACGGGACACTGAAGCTTTCTTT. As protein: CASSLRDPLRRDTEAFF.

The gene calls are TRBV5-4 and TRBJ2-3; D unresolved. CDR1 and CDR2 from the germline V gene are SGHNT and YYREEE (reference sequence). V was clipped by 5 bases and J by 0 bases, with 10 bases between them. This CDR3 comprises 14 residues. In DNA form, the CDR3 reads TGTGCCAGCAGAACTGACATTAGCACAGATACGCAGTATTTT. Protein sequence: CASRTDISTDTQYF.

There are many counts of this clonotype. The chain links TRBV5-1 to TRBJ2-3; D is undetermined. The V end lost 0 bases, the J end lost 4 bases, and 9 bases lay between the germline ends. The CDR3 covers 14 residues. Germline loops: CDR1 SGHRS, CDR2 YFSETQ. The CDR3, as DNA: TGCGCCAGCAGCTTGGGCAGAGAAGCAGATACGCAGTATTTT. This gives the protein CASSLGREADTQYF. The variable domain in full, completed from reference TRBV5-1 and TRBJ2-3, reads KAGVTQTPRYLIKTRGQQVTLSCSPISGHRSVSWYQQTPGQGLQFLFEYFSETQRNKGNFPGRFSGRQFSNSRSEMNVSTLELGDSALYLCASSLGREADTQYFGPGTRLTVL.

The chain is built from TRBV27 and TRBJ2-7; D ambiguous. CDR3 length equals 13 residues. Germline V CDR1 and CDR2: MNHEY, SMNVEV (reference sequence). The V and J ends lost 3 bases and 5 bases respectively, with 11 bases between them. The CDR3 spells CASSLMSTNEQYF. The CDR3 bases are TGTGCCAGCAGTTTGATGTCCACAAACGAGCAGTACTTC.

This chain connects TRBV2 to TRBJ1-5; D remains unclear. The CDR3 spans 13 residues. With 6 bases removed from V and 0 bases from J, the gap between germline ends came to 6 bases. Germline CDR1 is SNHLY and CDR2 is FYNNEI. For the CDR3, the DNA is TGTGCCAGCAGGGAGTATAGCAATCAGCCCCAGCATTTT. Translating gives CASREYSNQPQHF.

This clonotype was recorded a few times. The chain joins TRBV4-2 to TRBJ1-2, with D possibly being TRBD1 (5 bases). Germline-derived CDR1 and CDR2 are LGHNA and YNFKEQ. The CDR3 is 13 residues long. V was pared by 6 bases and J by 4 bases, with 12 bases between. In DNA form, the CDR3 reads TGTGCCAGCAGGCAGGGTACAAGCTATGGCTACACCTTC. This codes for CASRQGTSYGYTF.

This chain links TRBV30 with TRBJ2-3, with 9 bases matching TRBD1. Germline V gene data show CDR1 as GTSNPN and CDR2 as SVGIG (reference sequence). The junction had 2 bases not matched to a gene; V was cut back by 1 base and J by 3 bases. The CDR3 loop spans 14 amino acids. The CDR3 spells CAWSATGGTDTQYF. The CDR3 DNA sequence: TGTGCCTGGAGTGCGACAGGGGGGACAGATACGCAGTATTTT.

The chain links TRBV11-2 to TRBJ1-6; D is unresolved. The ends were cut back, 0 bases at V and 10 bases at J, with 13 bases in the middle. Germline V gives CDR1 SGHAT, CDR2 FQNNGV. This CDR3 region has 15 residues. CDR3 sequence: CASSLEHLLGSPLHF. Written as DNA, the CDR3 is TGTGCCAGCAGCTTAGAACACTTATTGGGATCACCCCTCCACTTT.

Only a few counts were recorded for this clonotype. The chain uses TRBV19 and TRBJ2-7; TRBD1 aligns across 7 bases. V gave up 7 bases and J gave up 0 bases; unmatched junction bases: 6. The CDR3 is 14 residues long. CDR1 and CDR2 from the germline V gene are LNHDA and SQIVND (reference sequence). CDR3 sequence: CASTRDSSSYEQYF. CDR3 nucleotides: TGTGCCAGTACCCGGGACAGCAGCTCCTACGAGCAGTACTTC.